This section outlines one TCR beta chain sequence together with its context. No antigen is known for it. The method was immunoSEQ multiplex PCR; TCRdb's version includes in-frame clones alone and lacks a portion of them. The sample has 20,000 or so clones; around 84% are singletons. The sample belongs to a study of PD-1 blockade in classical Hodgkin lymphoma. Whole-study findings and limits: Unlike CD8+ TCR diversity, which did not rise significantly by C4D1, CD4+ TCR diversity did.

The germline gives CDR1 SQVTM, CDR2 ANQGSEA. The CDR3 is made up of 12 amino acids. Trimming removed 6 bases from V and 6 bases from J, with 15 bases in between. Time point specified: cycle 4 day 1 (C4D1), after more than 5 weeks of nivolumab. Relapse was seen in all patients after autologous stem cell transplantation, and brentuximab vedotin exposure was variable. Under best response, outcomes were complete response, partial response or progressive disease. This sequence was found in a human donor with classical Hodgkin lymphoma. This chain uses TRBV29-1 with TRBJ2-7; D might be TRBD1 or TRBD2, each matching 5 bases. The material was peripheral blood mononuclear cells (PBMCs), obtained before the fourth cycle of nivolumab. The CDR3 DNA sequence: TGCAGCGTACGGGACCGTCTATTCGAGCAGTACTTC. Residues: CSVRDRLFEQYF.